This T cell receptor beta chain was sequenced during a study of blood T cell repertoires in COVID-19 (TCRdb year 2020). With regard to the full study: The collaborator samples originated in the United States, Italy and Spain and spanned the acute and convalescent phases of COVID-19. The material from the prospective study consisted of cDNA or gDNA derived from T cells, B-cell-depleted T cells, or PBMCs. Deeply sampled blood TCRbeta repertoires from subjects exposed to, actively infected with, or recovered from COVID-19 were included in the dataset. The repertoires were made available in a free public database intended to serve as a resource for research on the immune response to SARS-CoV-2. Samples were obtained from the ongoing ImmuneRACE study (first 160 participants) and from some 1,200 subjects provided by 6 global collaborators. The sample metadata nearly always contained a de-identified subject ID, COVID-19 status, age in years and sex. Where HLA class I and class II types were available, the types were taken from metadata supplied by the sample provider, not from assay-based typing.

V is pared back by 4 bases and J by 4 bases, with 13 bases lying between the germline termini. CDR1 and CDR2 are drawn from the germline V gene: SGDLS, YYNGEE. The CDR3, from cysteine to phenylalanine, totals 14 residues. The DNA shown is the 42-base CDR3, in frame from base 1. The immunoSEQ Assay, a bias-controlled multiplex PCR, was used to amplify TCRbeta CDR3 regions from genomic DNA. Under the source paper's analysis protocol: The number of nucleated cells in each sample was estimated by amplification of reference gene primers within the assay. Sequence reads were collapsed and filtered to measure the absolute abundance of every unique TCRbeta CDR3 rearrangement. For each sample, productive Simpson clonality was calculated as the square root of Simpson's diversity index over productive rearrangements. TCRdb took over this immuneACCESS table, retaining in-frame rearrangements with V and J assigned. Such tables are incomplete; in checked studies, under half of the missing clones stem from an unresolved V gene, and the remainder is unexplained. That table furnishes V, J and clone size, whereas the DNA furnished D and trimming. A total of some 220,000 clones appear in this sample, roughly 80% of them only once. The top ten clones comprise 7.2% of the sample.

Each collaborating institution followed its own protocols to collect whole blood in K2EDTA tubes. For TCRbeta analysis, collaborators shipped samples in one of three forms: frozen whole blood, isolated PBMCs, or DNA extracted from either of those sample types. The study at large found these results: The quantity of clinical and demographic metadata differed by source and by participant and was supplied without curation.

Points on this clone: What antigen it recognizes has not been identified. No quality values exist for individual bases; no much larger clone is one base distant.

The chain is encoded by TRBV9 joined to TRBJ2-3; perhaps TRBD1 is the D gene, with 7 bases matching. The TCR originated in a woman in her seventies with acute or convalescent COVID-19. The sequencing input was peripheral blood. The DNA reads as follows: TGTGCCAGCAGCTCTCAGGGGGGCCCAGATACGCAGTATTTT. Translated, it gives CASSSQGGPDTQYF.